The sequence of this TCR beta chain was determined in a study of vaccination and CD4 T cells after COVID-19. Study-level information: Everyone enrolled got two doses of BNT162b2 or mRNA-1273 vaccine. Controls had a CEFX pool, an HIV-1 Nef pool, or no peptide added.

As for this clonotype: Its specificity is not known.

J gave up 5 bases and V 8 bases, and 7 bases lay outside the gene matches. The length of the CDR3 is 14 residues. The V gene's germline CDR1 is MDHEN and CDR2 SYDVKM. Treatment meaning: approximately nine-day PBMC culture with coronavirus spike peptide pools or control peptides (ViraFEST assay). Antigen-specific T cells were expanded with peptide pools by ViraFEST, and TCRs were then sequenced. It was on days 3 and 7 that half the medium was replaced with fresh IL-2 medium. The study sequenced cultured CD4+ T cell DNA using the Oncomine TCR Beta short-read assay. A single record per CDR3 protein comes from TCRdb applying MiXCR to the PCR reads. Here the sample spans around 15,000 distinct CDR3 sequences, roughly 50% being singletons.

Sequenced material: cultured CD4+ T cells from blood, taken after SARS-CoV-2 vaccination. The chain carries TRBV28 and TRBJ2-7; 12 nucleotides line up with TRBD1. This receptor was identified in a human donor with COVID-19. CDR3 sequence reads: CASLPGQGANEQYF. The CDR3 DNA sequence: TGTGCCAGCCTCCCGGGACAGGGGGCCAACGAGCAGTACTTC.